These T cell receptor beta chains were read from a single sample in a study of CD8 T cells in Susac syndrome. In TCRdb, the immunoSEQ multiplex PCR reads were re-called with MiXCR into one record per CDR3 protein. The sample has about 50,000 distinct CDR3 sequences; 93% are singletons. Sequencing was carried out using CD8+ T cells from PBMCs. The receptors here all came from a human donor with multiple sclerosis. Both conserved end residues are part of each CDR3.

V gene: TRBV27; J gene: TRBJ2-7; CDR3 protein: CASSFLSGNSYEQYF
V gene: TRBV7-8; J gene: TRBJ2-3; CDR3 protein: CASSVFTADTQYF
V gene: TRBV25-1; J gene: TRBJ1-1; CDR3 protein: CASSGVKAFF
V gene: TRBV2; J gene: TRBJ1-6; CDR3 protein: CASSGSAFNSPLHF
V gene: TRBV7-9; J gene: TRBJ1-2; CDR3 protein: CASSLDETVSNYGYTF
V gene: TRBV6-1; J gene: TRBJ1-2; CDR3 protein: CASSKDGPLFTRYGYTF
V gene: TRBV18; J gene: TRBJ1-5; CDR3 protein: CASSPGDHSNQPQHF
V gene: TRBV3-1; J gene: TRBJ2-4; CDR3 protein: CASSQVVRGQNIQYF
V gene: TRBV20-1; J gene: TRBJ1-4; CDR3 protein: CSANSGGQVTKLFF
V gene: TRBV23-1; J gene: TRBJ2-7; CDR3 protein: CASSHNANIRRRKHLPNEQYF
V gene: TRBV4-1; J gene: TRBJ1-1; CDR3 protein: CASRVAGQLNTEAFF
V gene: TRBV4-3; J gene: TRBJ1-4; CDR3 protein: CASSQDIREKLFF
V gene: TRBV7-7; J gene: TRBJ1-2; CDR3 protein: CASSERGTGAAGYTF
V gene: TRBV30; J gene: TRBJ2-7; CDR3 protein: CAWSDFEQYF
V gene: TRBV12-3/TRBV12-4; J gene: TRBJ2-5; CDR3 protein: CASTHRDRPQETQYF